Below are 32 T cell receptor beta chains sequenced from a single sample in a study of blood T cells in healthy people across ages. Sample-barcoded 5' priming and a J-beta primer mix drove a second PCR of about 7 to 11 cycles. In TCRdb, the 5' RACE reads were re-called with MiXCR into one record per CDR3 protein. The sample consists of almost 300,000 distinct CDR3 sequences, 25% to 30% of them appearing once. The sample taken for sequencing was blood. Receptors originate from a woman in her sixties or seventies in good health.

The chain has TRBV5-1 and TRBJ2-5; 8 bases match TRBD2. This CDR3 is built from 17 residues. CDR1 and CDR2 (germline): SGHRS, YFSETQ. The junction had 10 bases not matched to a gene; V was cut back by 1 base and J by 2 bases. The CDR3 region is CASSLYVLGTSQETQYF. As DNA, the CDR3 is TGCGCCAGCAGCTTGTACGTCTTAGGGACTAGTCAAGAGACCCAGTACTTC.

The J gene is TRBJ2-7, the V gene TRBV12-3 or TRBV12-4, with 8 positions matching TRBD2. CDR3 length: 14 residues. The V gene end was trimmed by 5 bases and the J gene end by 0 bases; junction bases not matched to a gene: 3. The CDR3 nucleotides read TGTGCCAGCAGTATCACTAGCGGCTCCTACGAGCAGTACTTC. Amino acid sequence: CASSITSGSYEQYF.

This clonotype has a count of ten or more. The CDR3 protein is CASSQGLRGHGEQFF. CDR3 DNA sequence: TGTGCCAGCAGCCAGGGACTCAGGGGTCACGGTGAGCAGTTCTTC. The chain couples TRBV3-1 to TRBJ2-1; perhaps D is TRBD1 or TRBD2 (6 bases each). Germline CDR1 is LGHDT and CDR2 is YNNKEL (reference sequence). Trimming cost V 3 bases and J 9 bases, with 18 bases left between them. The CDR3 totals 15 residues.

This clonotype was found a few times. CDR3 nucleotides: TGTGCCAGCAGTTTCCCGGGGGCGAGGGCAGATACGCAGTATTTT. Residues: CASSFPGARADTQYF. This rearrangement joins TRBV12-3 or TRBV12-4 to TRBJ2-3; TRBD1 or TRBD2 may be the D gene (6 bases each). The CDR3 is 15 amino acids. Trimming removed 3 bases from V and 4 bases from J, with 14 bases in between.

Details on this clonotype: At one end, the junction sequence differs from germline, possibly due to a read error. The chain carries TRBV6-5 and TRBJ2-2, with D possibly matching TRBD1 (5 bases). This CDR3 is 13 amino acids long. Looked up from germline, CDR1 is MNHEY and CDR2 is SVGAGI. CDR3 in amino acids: CAGRDANTGELFF. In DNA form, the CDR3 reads TGTGCCGGCAGGGATGCCAACACCGGGGAGCTGTTTTTT.

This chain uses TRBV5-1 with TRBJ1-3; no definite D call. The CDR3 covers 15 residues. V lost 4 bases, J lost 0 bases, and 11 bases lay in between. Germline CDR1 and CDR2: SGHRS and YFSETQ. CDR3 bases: TGCGCCAGCAGCCCTGGGCCGGCCTCTGGAAACACCATATATTTT. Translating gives CASSPGPASGNTIYF. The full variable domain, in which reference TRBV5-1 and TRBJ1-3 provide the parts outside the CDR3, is KAGVTQTPRYLIKTRGQQVTLSCSPISGHRSVSWYQQTPGQGLQFLFEYFSETQRNKGNFPGRFSGRQFSNSRSEMNVSTLELGDSALYLCASSPGPASGNTIYFGEGSWLTVV.

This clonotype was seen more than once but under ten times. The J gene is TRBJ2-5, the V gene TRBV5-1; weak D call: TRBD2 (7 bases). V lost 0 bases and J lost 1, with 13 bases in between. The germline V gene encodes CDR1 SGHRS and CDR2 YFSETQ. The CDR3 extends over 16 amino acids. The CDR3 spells CASSLVRGGAQETQYF. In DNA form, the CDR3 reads TGCGCCAGCAGCTTGGTGCGAGGGGGGGCCCAAGAGACCCAGTACTTC.

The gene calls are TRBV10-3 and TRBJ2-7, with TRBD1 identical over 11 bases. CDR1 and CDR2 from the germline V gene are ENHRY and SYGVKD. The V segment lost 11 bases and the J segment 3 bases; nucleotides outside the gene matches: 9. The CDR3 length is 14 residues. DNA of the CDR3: TGTGCCTCACGGGACAGGGGGGGAGACTACGAGCAGTACTTC. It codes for CASRDRGGDYEQYF.

CDR3 sequence: CASSPTATGETQYF. In DNA form, the CDR3 reads TGTGCCAGCAGCCCGACAGCCACTGGGGAGACCCAGTACTTC. The V and J genes are TRBV25-1 and TRBJ2-5, with D possibly being TRBD1 (5 bases). The CDR3 spans 14 residues. Germline V gene sequence: CDR1 MGHDK, CDR2 SYGVNS. Trimming cost V 6 bases and J 5 bases, with 16 bases left between them. Variable domain in full (rest from reference TRBV25-1 and TRBJ2-5): EADIYQTPRYLVIGTGKKITLECSQTMGHDKMYWYQQDPGMELHLIHYSYGVNSTEKGDLSSESTVSRIRTEHFPLTLESARPSHTSQYLCASSPTATGETQYFGPGTRLLVL.

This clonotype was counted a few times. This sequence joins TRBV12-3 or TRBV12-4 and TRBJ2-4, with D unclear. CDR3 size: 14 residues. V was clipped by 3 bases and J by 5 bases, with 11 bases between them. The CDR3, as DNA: TGTGCCAGCAGTTTGACCGGCGCCCAAAACATTCAGTACTTC. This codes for CASSLTGAQNIQYF.

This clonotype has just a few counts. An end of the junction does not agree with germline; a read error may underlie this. CDR3 protein: CASSRQGLQETQYF. The DNA of the CDR3 is TGTGCTAGCAGCAGACAGGGCTTACAAGAGACCCAGTACTTC. J is TRBJ2-5 and V is TRBV7-7, with TRBD1 matching 7 bases. Germline CDR1 reads SSHAT; CDR2 reads FNYEAQ (reference sequence). CDR3 length: 14 residues.

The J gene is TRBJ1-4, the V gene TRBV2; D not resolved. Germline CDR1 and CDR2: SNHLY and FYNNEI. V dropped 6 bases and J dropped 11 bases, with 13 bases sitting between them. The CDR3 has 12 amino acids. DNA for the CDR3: TGTGCCAGCAGGGTATCTTCGGGGAAACTGTTTTTT. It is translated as CASRVSSGKLFF.

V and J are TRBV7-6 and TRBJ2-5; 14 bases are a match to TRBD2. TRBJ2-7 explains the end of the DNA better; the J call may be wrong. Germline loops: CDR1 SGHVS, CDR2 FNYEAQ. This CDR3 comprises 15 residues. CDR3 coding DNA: TGTGCCAGCAGCTTGGGGACTAGCGGGAGCTTCGAGCAGTACTTC. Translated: CASSLGTSGSFEQYF.

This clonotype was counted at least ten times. CDR3 sequence: CSVDVRASGNTIYF. CDR3 DNA sequence: TGCAGCGTTGACGTAAGGGCCTCTGGAAACACCATATATTTT. The gene calls are TRBV29-1 and TRBJ1-3; D gene uncertain. Germline CDR1 SQVTM, CDR2 ANQGSEA. CDR3 length: 14 amino acids. With 3 bases removed from V and 0 bases from J, the gap between germline ends came to 9 bases. Using reference TRBV29-1 and TRBJ1-3 for the parts outside the CDR3, the full variable domain is SAVISQKPSRDICQRGTSLTIQCQVDSQVTMMFWYRQQPGQSLTLIATANQGSEATYESGFVIDKFPISRPNLTFSTLTVSNMSPEDSSIYLCSVDVRASGNTIYFGEGSWLTVV.

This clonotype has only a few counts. CDR3 amino acids: CASSESVGEKLFF. The CDR3 DNA sequence: TGCGCCAGCAGTGAGTCGGTTGGGGAAAAACTGTTTTTT. This chain links TRBV10-2 with TRBJ1-4, with D hard to call. There are 13 residues in the CDR3. CDR1 is WSHSY and CDR2 is SAAADI in the germline V gene. The V end was cut by 0 bases, the J end by 8 bases, with 7 bases between.

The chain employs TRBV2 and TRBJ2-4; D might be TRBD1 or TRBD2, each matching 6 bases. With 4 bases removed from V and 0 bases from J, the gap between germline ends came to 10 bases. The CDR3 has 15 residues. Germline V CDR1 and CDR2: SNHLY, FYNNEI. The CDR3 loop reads CASSGGASAKNIQYF. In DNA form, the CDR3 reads TGTGCCAGCAGTGGGGGGGCCTCAGCCAAAAACATTCAGTACTTC.

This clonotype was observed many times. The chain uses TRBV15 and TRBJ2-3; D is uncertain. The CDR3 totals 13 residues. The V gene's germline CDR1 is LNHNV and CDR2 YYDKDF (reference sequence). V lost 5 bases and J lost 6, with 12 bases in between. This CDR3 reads CATSPTPADTQYF. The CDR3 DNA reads TGTGCCACCAGCCCGACCCCCGCGGATACGCAGTATTTT.

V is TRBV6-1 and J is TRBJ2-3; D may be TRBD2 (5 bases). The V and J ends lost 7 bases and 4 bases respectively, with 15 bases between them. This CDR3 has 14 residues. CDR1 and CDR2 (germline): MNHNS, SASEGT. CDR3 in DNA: TGTGCCAGCAAGTGGAGTGGAGGCGCAGATACGCAGTATTTT. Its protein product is CASKWSGGADTQYF.

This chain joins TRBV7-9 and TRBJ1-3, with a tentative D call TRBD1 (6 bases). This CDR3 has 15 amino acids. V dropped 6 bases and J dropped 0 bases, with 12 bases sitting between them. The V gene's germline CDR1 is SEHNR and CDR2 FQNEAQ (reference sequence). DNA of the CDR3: TGTGCCAGCAGGGCCGGACAGAACTCTGGAAACACCATATATTTT. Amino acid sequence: CASRAGQNSGNTIYF.

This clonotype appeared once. The CDR3 DNA follows: TGTGCCAGCAGTCCCTTAACGACAGGGCCCAATCAGCCCCAGCATTTT. Amino acid sequence: CASSPLTTGPNQPQHF. The gene calls are TRBV28 and TRBJ1-5; 7 nucleotides align to TRBD1. The CDR3 is made up of 16 amino acids. The V gene end was trimmed by 5 bases and the J gene end by 3 bases; junction bases not matched to a gene: 10. Germline V gene sequence: CDR1 MDHEN, CDR2 SYDVKM.

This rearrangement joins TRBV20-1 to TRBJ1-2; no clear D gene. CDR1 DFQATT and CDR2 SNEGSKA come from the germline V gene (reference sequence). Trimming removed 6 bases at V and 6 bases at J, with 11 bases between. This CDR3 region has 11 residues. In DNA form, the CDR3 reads TGCAGTGCCGTGCGATCAAATGGCTACACCTTC. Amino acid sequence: CSAVRSNGYTF.

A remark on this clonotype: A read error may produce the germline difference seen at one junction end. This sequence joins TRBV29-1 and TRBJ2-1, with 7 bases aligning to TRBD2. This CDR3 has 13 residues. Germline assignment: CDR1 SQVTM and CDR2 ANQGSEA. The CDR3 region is CSVGGGLGNGQFF. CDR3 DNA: TGCAGCGTTGGGGGGGGTTTGGGGAATGGGCAGTTCTTC.

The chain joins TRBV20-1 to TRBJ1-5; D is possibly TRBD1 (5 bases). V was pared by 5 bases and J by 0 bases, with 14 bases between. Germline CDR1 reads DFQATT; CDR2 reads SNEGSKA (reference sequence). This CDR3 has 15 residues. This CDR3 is CSALPGSYSNQPQHF. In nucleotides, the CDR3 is TGCAGTGCTCTCCCAGGGAGTTATAGCAATCAGCCCCAGCATTTT.

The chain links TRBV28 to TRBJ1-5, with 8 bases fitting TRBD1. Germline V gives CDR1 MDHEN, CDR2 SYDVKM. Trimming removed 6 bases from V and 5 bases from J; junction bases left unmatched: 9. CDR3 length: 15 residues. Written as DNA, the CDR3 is TGTGCCAGCAGGGCAGGGGGCCGGGGGCATCAGCCCCAGCATTTT. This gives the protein CASRAGGRGHQPQHF.

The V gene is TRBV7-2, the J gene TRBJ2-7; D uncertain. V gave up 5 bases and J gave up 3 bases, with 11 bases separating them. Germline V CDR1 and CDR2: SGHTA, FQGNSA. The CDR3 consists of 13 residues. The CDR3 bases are TGTGCCAGCAGCCCGAGGACCGGCTACGAGCAGTACTTC. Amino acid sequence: CASSPRTGYEQYF. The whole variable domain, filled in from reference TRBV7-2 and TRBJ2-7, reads GAGVSQSPSNKVTEKGKDVELRCDPISGHTALYWYRQSLGQGLEFLIYFQGNSAPDKSGLPSDRFSAERTGGSVSTLTIQRTQQEDSAVYLCASSPRTGYEQYFGPGTRLTVT.

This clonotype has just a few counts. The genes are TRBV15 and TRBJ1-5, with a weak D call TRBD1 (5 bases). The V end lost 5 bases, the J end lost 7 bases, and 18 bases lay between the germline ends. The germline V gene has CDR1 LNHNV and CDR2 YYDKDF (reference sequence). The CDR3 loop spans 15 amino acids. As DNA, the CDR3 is TGTGCCACCAGCGGAAACTTCCAGGGAACCCAGCCCCAGCATTTT. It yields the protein CATSGNFQGTQPQHF.

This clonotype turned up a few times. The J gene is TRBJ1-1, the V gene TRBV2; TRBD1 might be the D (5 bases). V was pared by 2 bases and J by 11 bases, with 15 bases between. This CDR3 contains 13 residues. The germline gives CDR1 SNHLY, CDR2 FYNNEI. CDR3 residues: CASSERQGGTAFF. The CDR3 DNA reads TGTGCCAGCAGTGAAAGGCAGGGAGGAACGGCTTTCTTT.

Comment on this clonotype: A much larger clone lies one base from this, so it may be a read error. Written as DNA, the CDR3 is TGTGCCAGCAGCTTAGCGCCGGGAGCAACTAATGAAAAACTGTTGTTT. This encodes CASSLAPGATNEKLLF. The genes are TRBV7-6 and TRBJ1-4; D is undetermined. This CDR3 region has 16 residues. Germline V lookup: CDR1 SGHVS, CDR2 FNYEAQ.

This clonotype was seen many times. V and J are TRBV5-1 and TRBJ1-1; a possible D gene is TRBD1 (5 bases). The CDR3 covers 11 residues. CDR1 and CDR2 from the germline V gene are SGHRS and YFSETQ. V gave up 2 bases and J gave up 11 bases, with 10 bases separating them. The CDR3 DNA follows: TGCGCCAGCAGCTTTGGGGGGGAGGCTTTCTTT. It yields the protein CASSFGGEAFF.

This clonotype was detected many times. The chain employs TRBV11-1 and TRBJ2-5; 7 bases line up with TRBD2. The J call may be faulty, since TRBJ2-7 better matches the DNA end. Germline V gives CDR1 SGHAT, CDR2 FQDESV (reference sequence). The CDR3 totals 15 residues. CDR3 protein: CASSPTSGNIYEQYF. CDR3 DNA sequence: TGTGCCAGCAGCCCTACGAGCGGGAATATCTACGAGCAGTACTTC.

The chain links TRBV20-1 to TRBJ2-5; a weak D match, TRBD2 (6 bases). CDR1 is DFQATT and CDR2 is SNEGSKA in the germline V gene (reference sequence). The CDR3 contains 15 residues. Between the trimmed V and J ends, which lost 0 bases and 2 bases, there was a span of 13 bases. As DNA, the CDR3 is TGCAGTGCTAGAGATGGAGGGTTGCGGCAAGAGACCCAGTACTTC. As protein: CSARDGGLRQETQYF.

CDR3 residues: CASKSRGSATEAFF. CDR3 in DNA: TGCGCCAGCAAATCCAGGGGGTCGGCCACTGAAGCTTTCTTT. The chain uses TRBV5-1 and TRBJ1-1; 7 positions match TRBD1. This CDR3 is built from 14 residues. Germline CDR1 SGHRS, CDR2 YFSETQ. Germline trimming cut 6 bases from V and 4 bases from J; bases unmatched to any gene: 9.